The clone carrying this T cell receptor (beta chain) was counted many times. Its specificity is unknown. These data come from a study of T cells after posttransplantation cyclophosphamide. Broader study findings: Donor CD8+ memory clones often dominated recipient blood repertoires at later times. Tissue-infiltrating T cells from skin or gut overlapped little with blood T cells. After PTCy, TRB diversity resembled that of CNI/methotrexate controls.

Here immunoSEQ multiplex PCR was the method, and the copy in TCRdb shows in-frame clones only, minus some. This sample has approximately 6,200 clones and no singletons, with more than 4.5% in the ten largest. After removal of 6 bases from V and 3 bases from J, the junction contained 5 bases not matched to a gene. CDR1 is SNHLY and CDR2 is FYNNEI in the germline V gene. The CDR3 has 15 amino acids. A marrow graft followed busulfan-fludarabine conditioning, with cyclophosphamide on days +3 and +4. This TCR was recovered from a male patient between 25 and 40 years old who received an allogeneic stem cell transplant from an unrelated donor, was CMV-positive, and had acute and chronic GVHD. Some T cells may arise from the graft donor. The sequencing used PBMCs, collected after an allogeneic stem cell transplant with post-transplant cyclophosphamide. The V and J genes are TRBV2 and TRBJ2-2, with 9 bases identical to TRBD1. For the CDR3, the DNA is TGTGCCAGCAGCCCGACAGGGGGGGACACCGGGGAGCTGTTTTTT. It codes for CASSPTGGDTGELFF. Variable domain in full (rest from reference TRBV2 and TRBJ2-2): EPEVTQTPSHQVTQMGQEVILRCVPISNHLYFYWYRQILGQKVEFLVSFYNNEISEKSEIFDDQFSVERPDGSNFTLKIRSTKLEDSAMYFCASSPTGGDTGELFFGEGSRLTVL.